These 24 T cell receptor beta chains originate from one sample sequenced in a study of blood T cells in healthy people across ages. The use of a sample-barcoded 5' primer and a J-beta primer mix characterized a second PCR of about 6 to 12 cycles. TCRdb re-derived calls from the 5' RACE reads in MiXCR, one entry per CDR3 protein. The sample has approximately 2,000,000 distinct CDR3 sequences, 39% seen once. What was sequenced was blood. Receptor source: a human donor in good health.

This CDR3 reads CSAMGRIYEQYF. CDR3 nucleotides: TGCAGTGCCATGGGGCGGATTTACGAGCAGTACTTC. The chain recombines TRBV20-1 with TRBJ2-7; D possibly corresponds to TRBD1 (5 bases). In germline, CDR1 is DFQATT, CDR2 SNEGSKA (reference sequence). V lost 6 bases and J 4 bases, leaving 13 bases between the germline ends. The CDR3 runs to 12 residues.

This clonotype was recorded many times. CDR3 DNA: TGCAGTGCTACCACCCGACTGAACGAGCAGTACTTC. It encodes CSATTRLNEQYF. The V gene is TRBV20-1, the J gene TRBJ2-7; D is unresolved. V lost 4 bases and J 5 bases, leaving 12 bases between the germline ends. CDR3 size: 12 residues. The germline V gene has CDR1 DFQATT and CDR2 SNEGSKA (reference sequence).

The rearrangement uses TRBV25-1 and TRBJ2-1; D is unresolved. CDR1 and CDR2 (germline): MGHDK, SYGVNS. The V end lost 5 bases, the J end lost 7 bases, and 15 bases lay between the germline ends. This CDR3 contains 14 residues. CDR3 region: CASSPRISLNEQFF. The CDR3 nucleotides read TGTGCCAGCAGTCCGAGGATAAGCCTGAATGAGCAGTTCTTC.

As for this clonotype: A junction boundary mismatches the germline segment, possibly from a read error. This chain joins TRBV7-2 and TRBJ2-1; D may be TRBD2 (6 bases). CDR3 length equals 18 residues. Germline lookup yields CDR1 SGHTA and CDR2 FQGNSA. The DNA of the CDR3 is TGTGCCAGCAGCCCAGGGTCCGGGACTCCAACCTCCTACAATGAGCGGTTCTTC. Translating gives CASSPGSGTPTSYNERFF.

This chain connects TRBV7-6 to TRBJ1-2; the D gene is possibly TRBD1 (6 bases). Deletions cut 5 bases from V and 8 bases from J, with 21 bases between. CDR1 and CDR2 (germline): SGHVS, FNYEAQ. This CDR3 contains 15 residues. The CDR3: CASSGVEGVVGGYTF. CDR3 sequence (DNA): TGTGCCAGCAGCGGAGTGGAGGGGGTGGTCGGGGGCTACACCTTC.

CDR3 protein: CASLLARYQETQYF. Here the CDR3 DNA reads TGTGCCAGCTTACTAGCGAGGTACCAAGAGACCCAGTACTTC. The chain uses TRBV2 and TRBJ2-5; 7 nucleotides align to TRBD2. The CDR3 length is 14 residues. Germline V gene sequence: CDR1 SNHLY, CDR2 FYNNEI. V lost 8 bases, J lost 0 bases, and 6 bases stayed unmatched.

This clonotype was seen a handful of times. V is TRBV7-3 and J is TRBJ1-2; D perhaps matches TRBD1 (5 bases). The germline V and J ends were trimmed by 2 bases and 4 bases, with 14 bases remaining between them. The length of the CDR3 is 15 residues. Germline CDR1 and CDR2: SGHTA and FQGTGA. The CDR3, as DNA: TGTGCCAGCAGCTTAGACCCCGGGACTTTCTATGGCTACACCTTC. It translates to CASSLDPGTFYGYTF.

The CDR3 spells CASSQEFGQGRRGYTF. CDR3 sequence (DNA): TGCGCCAGCAGCCAAGAATTCGGGCAGGGGAGACGTGGCTACACCTTC. This chain links TRBV4-3 with TRBJ1-2, with D possibly being TRBD1 (6 bases). Germline assignment: CDR1 LGHNA and CDR2 YSLEER. V lost 0 bases to trimming and J lost 7 bases, with 18 bases between them. The CDR3 is 16 amino acids.

This chain links TRBV6-2 or TRBV6-3 with TRBJ2-2; no firm D call. CDR3 length: 13 amino acids. Per the germline V gene, CDR1 is MNHEY and CDR2 is SVGEGT. The V and J ends lost 5 bases and 7 bases respectively, with 11 bases between them. CDR3 DNA sequence: TGTGCCAGCAGTCCGGCGCTCGTCGGGGAGCTGTTTTTT. This gives the protein CASSPALVGELFF.

This rearrangement joins TRBV4-3 to TRBJ2-5; TRBD1 matches 9 bases. The J call is uncertain, as TRBJ2-7 better fits the DNA end. CDR3 length equals 14 residues. Germline values: CDR1 LGHNA, CDR2 YSLEER. CDR3 loop: CASSLTGGTGEQYF. The CDR3 region has the DNA TGCGCCAGCAGCTTGACAGGGGGAACGGGCGAGCAGTACTTC.

The chain links TRBV20-1 to TRBJ2-3, with TRBD2 as a possible D gene (6 bases). Trimming took 4 bases from V and 6 from J, leaving 17 bases between them. This CDR3 is built from 14 residues. Germline loops: CDR1 DFQATT, CDR2 SNEGSKA (reference sequence). The CDR3 is CSAIGPSGGDTQYF. In nucleotides, the CDR3 is TGCAGTGCTATCGGCCCTTCCGGAGGGGATACGCAGTATTTT.

V usage is TRBV11-2 and J usage is TRBJ2-1; perhaps TRBD2 as D (6 bases). V lost 1 base and J 9 bases, leaving 13 bases between the germline ends. Germline loops: CDR1 SGHAT, CDR2 FQNNGV. CDR3 length equals 14 residues. In nucleotides, the CDR3 is TGTGCCAGCAGCTTAGCGAGGACTATGGGTGAGCAGTTCTTC. This encodes CASSLARTMGEQFF.

The count of this clonotype is one. V is TRBV29-1 and J is TRBJ1-1; no definite D call. There are 11 residues in the CDR3. V dropped 5 bases and J dropped 8 bases, with 12 bases sitting between them. Per germline, CDR1 SQVTM and CDR2 ANQGSEA. This CDR3 reads CSVWLAGEAFF. CDR3 DNA sequence: TGCAGCGTTTGGTTGGCAGGAGAAGCTTTCTTT. The full variable domain, in which reference TRBV29-1 and TRBJ1-1 provide the parts outside the CDR3, is SAVISQKPSRDICQRGTSLTIQCQVDSQVTMMFWYRQQPGQSLTLIATANQGSEATYESGFVIDKFPISRPNLTFSTLTVSNMSPEDSSIYLCSVWLAGEAFFGQGTRLTVV.

This rearrangement joins TRBV7-2 to TRBJ2-2; D is undetermined. Germline CDR1 is SGHTA and CDR2 is FQGNSA. This CDR3 is built from 14 residues. V was pared by 4 bases and J by 2 bases, with 8 bases between. Here the CDR3 DNA reads TGTGCCAGCAGCTCGACTCTTAACACCGGGGAGCTGTTTTTT. Translation gives CASSSTLNTGELFF.

The chain recombines TRBV7-8 with TRBJ1-6; D unclear. The length of the CDR3 is 14 residues. CDR1 and CDR2 (germline): SGHVS, FQNEAQ. V lost 5 bases, J lost 9 bases, and 14 bases lay in between. This CDR3 reads CASSAGLGGSPLHF. The CDR3 region has the DNA TGTGCCAGCAGCGCCGGACTGGGCGGTTCACCCCTCCACTTT.

Notes on this clonotype: Germline and junction disagree at one end, which may indicate a read error. The chain couples TRBV5-6 to TRBJ2-7; D uncertain. The length of the CDR3 is 16 residues. In germline, CDR1 is SGHDT, CDR2 YYEEEE. CDR3 residues: CVSSSLYHVQSYEQYF. The CDR3, as DNA: TGTGTCAGCAGCTCGCTCTACCATGTCCAGTCCTACGAGCAGTACTTC.

This clonotype was recorded a few times. V and J are TRBV4-2 and TRBJ1-2; D uncertain. CDR3 length: 14 amino acids. V lost 0 bases to trimming and J lost 8 bases, with 13 bases between them. The germline V gene encodes CDR1 LGHNA and CDR2 YNFKEQ. The CDR3 region has the DNA TGTGCCAGCAGCCAAGAGGGCGGTATAGGGGGCTACACCTTC. Protein: CASSQEGGIGGYTF.

This chain joins TRBV4-1 and TRBJ2-5; 11 bases are a match to TRBD2. The J call may be in error: the DNA end matches TRBJ2-7 better. This CDR3 is 15 amino acids long. Germline CDR1 is MGHRA and CDR2 is YSYEKL. CDR3 sequence reads: CASSQPTSGDYEQYF. The CDR3 coding sequence is TGCGCCAGCAGCCAGCCGACTAGCGGGGACTACGAGCAGTACTTC.

For the CDR3, the DNA is TGCAGTGCTGGCTCGGGGTCAGAGGTTTCACCCCTCCACTTT. It codes for CSAGSGSEVSPLHF. The chain links TRBV20-1 to TRBJ1-6; D is ambiguous. CDR1 is DFQATT and CDR2 is SNEGSKA in the germline V gene (reference sequence). The V gene lost 5 bases and the J gene lost 9 bases, with 17 bases spanning the gap. The CDR3 loop spans 14 amino acids.

The V call is TRBV6-5, the J call TRBJ1-2, with TRBD1 as a possible D gene (5 bases). Trimming removed 11 bases from V and 3 bases from J, with 22 bases in between. Germline-derived CDR1 and CDR2 are MNHEY and SVGAGI. The CDR3 consists of 15 residues. CDR3 protein: CAAGPLDGADYGYTF. CDR3 in DNA: TGTGCCGCCGGCCCGTTGGACGGGGCTGACTATGGCTACACCTTC.

The rearrangement uses TRBV6-2 or TRBV6-3 and TRBJ2-6; D remains ambiguous. The CDR3 runs to 14 residues. Germline V gene data show CDR1 as MNHEY and CDR2 as SVGEGT. Trimming took 5 bases from V and 1 from J, leaving 6 bases between them. This chain's CDR3 is CASSTLSGANVLTF. In DNA form, the CDR3 reads TGTGCCAGCAGTACTTTATCTGGGGCCAACGTCCTGACTTTC.

The chain uses TRBV4-1 and TRBJ2-1, with 12 bases lining up with TRBD2. The CDR3 consists of 16 residues. Germline CDR1 is MGHRA and CDR2 is YSYEKL. After removal of 3 bases from V and 5 bases from J, the junction contained 5 bases not matched to a gene. CDR3 sequence (DNA): TGCGCCAGCAGCCATCTGACTAGCGGGAGAAACAATGAGCAGTTCTTC. Its translation: CASSHLTSGRNNEQFF.

Details on this clonotype: This may arise from a read error, as a much more abundant clone is one base away. The chain combines TRBV7-9 with TRBJ2-1; 9 positions agree with TRBD1. With 5 bases clipped from V and 8 bases from J, the junction kept 13 bases outside the gene matches. This CDR3 region has 16 residues. Germline lookup yields CDR1 SEHNR and CDR2 FQNEAQ (reference sequence). Here the CDR3 DNA reads TGTGCCAGCAGCCTCCCTTTAGGACAGGGGTGCGATGAGCAGTTCTTC. Translated, it gives CASSLPLGQGCDEQFF.

This clonotype was counted a few times. V is TRBV2 and J is TRBJ2-3, with D hard to call. V lost 6 bases and J lost 3, with 10 bases in between. In germline, CDR1 is SNHLY, CDR2 FYNNEI. This CDR3 spans 13 amino acids. The CDR3 loop reads CASRGPRTDTQYF. DNA for the CDR3: TGTGCCAGCAGGGGTCCGCGGACAGATACGCAGTATTTT.